The entry below gives a single T cell receptor (beta chain) sequence along with its context. Germline V CDR1 and CDR2: SGHNT, YENEEA. Trimming took 4 bases from V and 2 from J; bases not matched to a gene: 7. CDR3 length equals 15 residues. As originally analysed: Counts of nucleated cells, estimated from reference gene primer amplification, were obtained. TCRdb's copy holds only in-frame clones and misses some; the assay was immunoSEQ multiplex PCR. Clone size and the V and J calls come from that table; the DNA yielded D and trimming. The sample shows tens of thousands of clones, 80% to 95% of them seen only once. This sample stems from a study of blood T cell repertoires in COVID-19.

This chain connects TRBV11-3 to TRBJ2-7; 8 positions agree with TRBD1. The receptor was derived from a man in his sixties with acute or convalescent COVID-19. The sequenced material came from peripheral blood. CDR3 amino acids: CASSSDRGVTYEQYF. Here the CDR3 DNA reads TGTGCCAGCAGCTCCGACAGGGGCGTGACCTACGAGCAGTACTTC.